The 30 T cell receptor beta chains below all came from one sample that was sequenced in a study of blood T cell repertoires in COVID-19. Assay used: immunoSEQ multiplex PCR; TCRdb lists only in-frame clones, some missing. The data show 110,000 or so clones, with more than 70% seen just once and approximately 5.1% held by the top ten. Sequenced sample: peripheral blood. Receptors originate from a woman aged 55-70 years with COVID-19, enrolled during active disease.

The chain is built from TRBV12-3 or TRBV12-4 and TRBJ1-5; D may be TRBD1 (5 bases). V gave up 5 bases and J gave up 4 bases, with 9 bases separating them. This CDR3 spans 13 amino acids. CDR3 coding DNA: TGTGCCAGCAGTCTAAGACAGAATCAGCCCCAGCATTTT. Translated, it gives CASSLRQNQPQHF.

The gene calls are TRBV10-3 and TRBJ1-5; 7 bases are a match to TRBD1. Germline CDR1 and CDR2: ENHRY and SYGVKD. The CDR3 spans 19 residues. Losses at the gene ends were 3 bases for V and 1 base for J; bases not matched to a gene: 15. The CDR3 loop reads CAISEGLGNRGSSNQPQHF. The CDR3 coding sequence is TGTGCCATCAGTGAAGGGCTCGGGAACAGGGGATCGAGCAATCAGCCCCAGCATTTT.

V is TRBV6-6 and J is TRBJ2-7, with D uncertain. V was pared by 0 bases and J by 2 bases, with 8 bases between. The CDR3 is 14 amino acids. Germline V gives CDR1 MNHNY, CDR2 SVGAGI (reference sequence). The CDR3 loop reads CASSYSRATYEQYF. CDR3 sequence (DNA): TGTGCCAGCAGTTACTCTCGCGCCACCTACGAGCAGTACTTC.

The CDR3 sequence: CASSQVEGFNYGYTF. DNA for the CDR3: TGTGCCAGCAGCCAAGTGGAGGGTTTTAACTATGGCTACACCTTC. The rearrangement links TRBV14 to TRBJ1-2; no reliable D call. CDR3 length: 15 amino acids. The germline V and J ends were trimmed by 1 base and 1 base, with 10 bases remaining between them. Germline CDR1 is SGHDN and CDR2 is FVKESK.

The chain joins TRBV6-2 or TRBV6-3 to TRBJ2-7; maybe TRBD1 (5 bases). CDR1 and CDR2 (germline): MNHEY, SVGEGT. V lost 0 bases to trimming and J lost 2 bases, with 5 bases between them. This CDR3 has 13 amino acids. CDR3 amino acids: CASSYSDTYEQYF. CDR3 nucleotides: TGTGCCAGCAGTTACTCGGACACCTACGAGCAGTACTTC.

The chain uses TRBV2 and TRBJ1-2, with TRBD1 matching over 7 bases. In germline, CDR1 is SNHLY, CDR2 FYNNEI. The CDR3 is made up of 16 amino acids. Trimming removed 7 bases from V and 0 bases from J; junction bases left unmatched: 11. CDR3 sequence: CASTPAGGEANYGYTF. The CDR3 coding sequence is TGTGCCAGCACGCCGGCAGGGGGAGAAGCTAACTATGGCTACACCTTC. The complete variable domain, with remaining parts taken from reference TRBV2 and TRBJ1-2, reads EPEVTQTPSHQVTQMGQEVILRCVPISNHLYFYWYRQILGQKVEFLVSFYNNEISEKSEIFDDQFSVERPDGSNFTLKIRSTKLEDSAMYFCASTPAGGEANYGYTFGSGTRLTVV.

This clone was counted a few times. The rearrangement uses TRBV6-2 or TRBV6-3 and TRBJ2-1, with 8 bases that match TRBD2. Looked up from germline, CDR1 is MNHEY and CDR2 is SVGEGT. The junction had 7 bases not matched to a gene; V was cut back by 2 bases and J by 10 bases. The CDR3 has 14 residues. CDR3 sequence (DNA): TGTGCCAGCAGTTACGTACCGGGGGGGTTGGAGCAGTTCTTC. Its translation is CASSYVPGGLEQFF.

The chain links TRBV7-2 to TRBJ1-1; TRBD1 matches at 8 bases. Germline-derived CDR1 and CDR2 are SGHTA and FQGNSA. The CDR3 has 16 amino acids. Unmatched junction bases numbered 7, after V lost 1 base and J lost 3 bases. The CDR3 loop reads CASSLGTGSGDTEAFF. CDR3 DNA: TGTGCCAGCAGCTTAGGGACAGGGAGTGGAGACACTGAAGCTTTCTTT.

CDR3 DNA sequence: TGTGCCAGCTCGAATTCCGTCCGAGGGTTGAATGGCTACACCTTC. Its protein product is CASSNSVRGLNGYTF. The chain has TRBV14 and TRBJ1-2; D is undetermined. V lost 8 bases and J 6 bases, leaving 22 bases between the germline ends. The V gene's germline CDR1 is SGHDN and CDR2 FVKESK. This CDR3 is 15 amino acids long.

V gene TRBV7-8 combines with J gene TRBJ1-1, with 7 bases that match TRBD1. This CDR3 comprises 15 residues. Germline V gene lookup returns CDR1 SGHVS and CDR2 FQNEAQ. Losses at the gene ends were 1 base for V and 3 bases for J; bases not matched to a gene: 5. CDR3 sequence (DNA): TGTGCCAGCAGCTTAGGGACTGACAGGGACACTGAAGCTTTCTTT. Translation gives CASSLGTDRDTEAFF.

The rearrangement uses TRBV9 and TRBJ1-2, with 9 bases aligning to TRBD1. CDR3 length equals 14 residues. Germline assignment: CDR1 SGDLS and CDR2 YYNGEE. The ends lost 3 bases at V and 4 bases at J; junction bases unmatched: 4. The CDR3 DNA is TGTGCCAGCAGCGCTCTGGGACAGGGCTATGGCTACACCTTC. Translation: CASSALGQGYGYTF. The full variable domain, in which reference TRBV9 and TRBJ1-2 provide the parts outside the CDR3, is DSGVTQTPKHLITATGQRVTLRCSPRSGDLSVYWYQQSLDQGLQFLIQYYNGEERAKGNILERFSAQQFPDLHSELNLSSLELGDSALYFCASSALGQGYGYTFGSGTRLTVV.

This rearrangement joins TRBV7-6 to TRBJ1-2; D unresolved. This CDR3 region has 14 residues. Per the germline V gene, CDR1 is SGHVS and CDR2 is FNYEAQ. Trimming stripped 0 bases from V and 2 bases from J, with 7 bases between. This CDR3 is CASSLASGNYGYTF. In nucleotides, the CDR3 is TGTGCCAGCAGCTTAGCGTCCGGGAACTATGGCTACACCTTC.

The V and J genes are TRBV7-9 and TRBJ1-1, with no clear D. CDR1 and CDR2 from the germline V gene are SEHNR and FQNEAQ (reference sequence). This CDR3 is built from 15 residues. Between the trimmed V and J ends, which lost 3 bases and 11 bases, there was a span of 22 bases. The CDR3 DNA sequence: TGTGCCAGCAGCTTCTCCCTGACATTCGCAACGGGGGCTTTCTTT. Amino acid sequence: CASSFSLTFATGAFF.

This chain joins TRBV10-1 and TRBJ1-5; D unresolved. CDR3 length: 13 amino acids. The V gene lost 8 bases and the J gene lost 4 bases, with 12 bases spanning the gap. The germline V gene has CDR1 WNHNN and CDR2 SYGVQD (reference sequence). CDR3 amino acids: CASLPPFNQPQHF. The CDR3 coding sequence is TGCGCCAGCCTCCCCCCTTTTAATCAGCCCCAGCATTTT.

This sequence joins TRBV29-1 and TRBJ1-3; D might be TRBD1 (5 bases). Trimming took off 7 bases at V and 0 bases at J, with 16 bases between the two ends. The CDR3 loop spans 15 amino acids. From germline, CDR1 is SQVTM and CDR2 ANQGSEA. DNA for the CDR3: TGCAGCGCTATAGGGACGGGGGGCTCTGGAAACACCATATATTTT. Translated: CSAIGTGGSGNTIYF.

The chain is built from TRBV24-1 and TRBJ1-1; D might be TRBD1 (5 bases). The CDR3 is 12 residues long. CDR1 and CDR2 from the germline V gene are KGHDR and SFDVKD. V dropped 9 bases and J dropped 11 bases, with 18 bases sitting between them. In nucleotides, the CDR3 is TGTGCCACCCGGGGGGAGGATGGTTCGGCTTTCTTT. It yields the protein CATRGEDGSAFF.

This chain joins TRBV12-5 and TRBJ1-6, with D possibly matching TRBD1 (5 bases). CDR1 and CDR2 from the germline V gene are LGHNT and FRNRAP. Trimming stripped 5 bases from V and 7 bases from J, with 12 bases between. The CDR3 covers 14 residues. CDR3 sequence: CASGLGGGNSPLHF. In nucleotides, the CDR3 is TGTGCTAGTGGTCTCGGGGGGGGGAATTCACCCCTCCACTTT.

This chain uses TRBV4-3 with TRBJ1-2, with TRBD1 as a possible D gene (5 bases). CDR3 length: 14 amino acids. The V end was cut by 0 bases, the J end by 7 bases, with 12 bases between. The germline gives CDR1 LGHNA, CDR2 YSLEER. The CDR3 loop reads CASSQDRGVGGYTF. The DNA for the CDR3 is TGCGCCAGCAGCCAAGATCGGGGGGTGGGTGGCTACACCTTC.

This chain links TRBV9 with TRBJ2-5, with 8 bases fitting TRBD2. J lost 1 base, V lost 4 bases, and 3 bases had no gene match. This CDR3 has 14 residues. CDR1 is SGDLS and CDR2 is YYNGEE in the germline V gene. In nucleotides, the CDR3 is TGTGCCAGCAGCCTCCGGGGGGGCCAAGAGACCCAGTACTTC. Residues: CASSLRGGQETQYF.

The chain combines TRBV30 with TRBJ1-2, with D unclear. V dropped 0 bases and J dropped 2 bases, with 7 bases sitting between them. The CDR3 runs to 13 residues. The germline CDR1 and CDR2 sequences are GTSNPN and SVGIG (reference sequence). CDR3 in amino acids: CAWSVGTNYGYTF. The CDR3 DNA sequence: TGTGCCTGGAGTGTGGGCACCAACTATGGCTACACCTTC.

This clone was observed a few times. The rearrangement links TRBV6-1 to TRBJ1-3, with D uncertain. Germline loops: CDR1 MNHNS, CDR2 SASEGT. The CDR3 contains 14 residues. Deletions cut 1 base from V and 4 bases from J, with 8 bases between. CDR3 nucleotides: TGTGCCAGCAGTGAAGTGCCGGGGGGAAACACCATATATTTT. Encoded protein: CASSEVPGGNTIYF.

The chain carries TRBV7-6 and TRBJ1-2, with 9 nucleotides matching TRBD1. Losses at the gene ends were 1 base for V and 10 bases for J; bases not matched to a gene: 13. The CDR3 runs to 16 residues. Per the germline V gene, CDR1 is SGHVS and CDR2 is FNYEAQ. CDR3 region: CASSLGGQGVSRDYTF. CDR3 nucleotides: TGTGCCAGCAGCTTAGGGGGACAGGGTGTTTCTCGGGACTACACCTTC.

In DNA, the CDR3 is TGCGCCAGCAGCCGATCGGGAGGATTAGCTAACTATGGCTACACCTTC. It translates to CASSRSGGLANYGYTF. This rearrangement joins TRBV4-1 to TRBJ1-2; D gene ambiguous. Germline-derived CDR1 and CDR2 are MGHRA and YSYEKL. The V gene lost 4 bases and the J gene lost 0 bases, with 15 bases spanning the gap. The CDR3 runs to 16 residues.

The J gene is TRBJ1-1, the V gene TRBV14; D is undetermined. Per the germline V gene, CDR1 is SGHDN and CDR2 is FVKESK. This CDR3 comprises 14 residues. Trimming pared 4 bases from V and 2 bases from J, leaving 11 bases between. CDR3 sequence: CASSREAENTEAFF. The CDR3 DNA sequence: TGTGCCAGCAGCCGGGAGGCGGAAAACACTGAAGCTTTCTTT.

The gene calls are TRBV5-6 and TRBJ1-3; the match to TRBD1 covers 9 bases. CDR1 SGHDT and CDR2 YYEEEE come from the germline V gene. V shed 3 bases, J shed 8 bases, and the junction held 3 bases outside the gene matches. CDR3 length equals 13 residues. The CDR3 sequence is CASSWGQGHTIYF. CDR3 in DNA: TGTGCCAGCAGCTGGGGACAGGGACACACCATATATTTT.

The DNA for the CDR3 is TGTGCCAGTAGTATAGTCCTGCGGAGTGAAGCTTTCTTT. This codes for CASSIVLRSEAFF. The chain is built from TRBV19 and TRBJ1-1; no firm D call. Germline-derived CDR1 and CDR2 are LNHDA and SQIVND (reference sequence). V gave up 1 base and J gave up 7 bases, with 10 bases separating them. This CDR3 contains 13 residues. Combining the CDR3 with reference TRBV19 and TRBJ1-1 gives the whole variable domain DGGITQSPKYLFRKEGQNVTLSCEQNLNHDAMYWYRQDPGQGLRLIYYSQIVNDFQKGDIAEGYSVSREKKESFPLTVTSAQKNPTAFYLCASSIVLRSEAFFGQGTRLTVV.

The chain is built from TRBV29-1 and TRBJ2-4; 7 positions agree with TRBD1. The CDR3 is 14 amino acids. The germline CDR1 and CDR2 sequences are SQVTM and ANQGSEA. The ends lost 6 bases at V and 2 bases at J; junction bases unmatched: 7. CDR3 DNA: TGCAGCGTCACAGGGGCGAAAACCAAAAACATTCAGTACTTC. Translated, it gives CSVTGAKTKNIQYF.

The chain couples TRBV15 to TRBJ2-7; TRBD1 matches 9 bases. Per germline, CDR1 LNHNV and CDR2 YYDKDF (reference sequence). This CDR3 has 16 residues. Unmatched junction bases numbered 8, after V lost 1 base and J lost 4 bases. The DNA for the CDR3 is TGTGCCACCAGCAGAGGCCCGGGACAGGGACCTTACGAGCAGTACTTC. It yields the protein CATSRGPGQGPYEQYF.

The chain recombines TRBV6-6 with TRBJ1-1; unclear D gene. CDR1 MNHNY and CDR2 SVGAGI come from the germline V gene (reference sequence). The CDR3 runs 13 residues. With 2 bases removed from V and 8 bases from J, the gap between germline ends came to 12 bases. Here the CDR3 reads CASSYALRGEAFF. The CDR3 coding sequence is TGTGCCAGCAGTTACGCCCTGCGAGGGGAAGCTTTCTTT.

This chain joins TRBV9 and TRBJ2-3, with D tentatively TRBD2 (6 bases). V shed 4 bases and J shed 11 bases, with 29 bases lying between them. Germline values: CDR1 SGDLS, CDR2 YYNGEE. The CDR3 totals 17 residues. CDR3 DNA sequence: TGTGCCAGCAGCCCTCACCCCGGGGGTGAAGTATCAACCTTGCAGTATTTT. Protein sequence: CASSPHPGGEVSTLQYF. Looking up the rest from reference TRBV9 and TRBJ2-3 gives the full variable domain: DSGVTQTPKHLITATGQRVTLRCSPRSGDLSVYWYQQSLDQGLQFLIQYYNGEERAKGNILERFSAQQFPDLHSELNLSSLELGDSALYFCASSPHPGGEVSTLQYFGPGTRLTVL.